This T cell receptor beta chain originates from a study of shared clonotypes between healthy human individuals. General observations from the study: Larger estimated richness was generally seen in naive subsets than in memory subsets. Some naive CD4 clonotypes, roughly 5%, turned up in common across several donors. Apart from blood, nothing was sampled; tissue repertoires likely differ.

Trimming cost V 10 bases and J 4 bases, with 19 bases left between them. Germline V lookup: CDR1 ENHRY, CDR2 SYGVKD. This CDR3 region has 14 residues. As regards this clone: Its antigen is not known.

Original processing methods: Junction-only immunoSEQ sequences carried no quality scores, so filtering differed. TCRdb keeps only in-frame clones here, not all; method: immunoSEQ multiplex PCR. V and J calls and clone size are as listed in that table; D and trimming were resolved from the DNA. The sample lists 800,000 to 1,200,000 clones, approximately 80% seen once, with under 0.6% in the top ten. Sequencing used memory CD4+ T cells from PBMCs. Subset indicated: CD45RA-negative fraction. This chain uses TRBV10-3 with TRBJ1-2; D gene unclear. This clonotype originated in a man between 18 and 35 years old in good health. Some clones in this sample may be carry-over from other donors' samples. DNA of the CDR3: TGTGCCACTTTGGCCGCCGGAGGGAGCTATGGCTACACCTTC. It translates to CATLAAGGSYGYTF.